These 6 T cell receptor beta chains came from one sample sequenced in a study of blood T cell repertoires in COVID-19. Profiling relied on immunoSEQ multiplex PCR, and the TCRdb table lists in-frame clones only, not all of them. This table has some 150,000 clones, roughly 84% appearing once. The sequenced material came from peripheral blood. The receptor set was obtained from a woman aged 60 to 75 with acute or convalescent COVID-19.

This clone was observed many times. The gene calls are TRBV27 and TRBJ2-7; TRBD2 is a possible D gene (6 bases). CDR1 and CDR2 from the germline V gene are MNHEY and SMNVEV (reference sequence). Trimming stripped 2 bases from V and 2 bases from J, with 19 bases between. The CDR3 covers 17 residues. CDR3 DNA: TGTGCCAGCAGTTTAATGGGTACGGCGGGAATTCCCTACGAGCAGTACTTC. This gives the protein CASSLMGTAGIPYEQYF.

Here the CDR3 reads CASSQDFSGVYNEQFF. Written as DNA, the CDR3 is TGCGCCAGCAGCCAAGATTTCAGCGGCGTCTACAATGAGCAGTTCTTC. This chain connects TRBV4-3 to TRBJ2-1; D might be TRBD2 (5 bases). This CDR3 is built from 16 residues. Trimming left V 0 bases short and J 3 bases short, with 12 bases between. Germline CDR1 is LGHNA and CDR2 is YSLEER.

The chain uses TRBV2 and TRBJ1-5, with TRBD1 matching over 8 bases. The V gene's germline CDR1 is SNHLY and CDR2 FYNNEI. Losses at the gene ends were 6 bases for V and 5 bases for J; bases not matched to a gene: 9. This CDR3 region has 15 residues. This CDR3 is CASRTGANTYQPQHF. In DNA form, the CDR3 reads TGTGCCAGCAGGACAGGGGCGAATACCTATCAGCCCCAGCATTTT.

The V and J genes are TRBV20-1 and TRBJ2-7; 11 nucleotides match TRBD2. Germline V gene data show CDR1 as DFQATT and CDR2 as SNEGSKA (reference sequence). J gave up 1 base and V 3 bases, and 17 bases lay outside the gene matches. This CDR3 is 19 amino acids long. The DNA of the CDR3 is TGCAGTGCTAGTACCCTCGAGGGGCCCGGGACTAGCGGATCCTACGAGCAGTACTTC. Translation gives CSASTLEGPGTSGSYEQYF.

The CDR3 bases are TGTGCCAGCAGTTTAGGTGCGGGCGGTGAGCAGTTCTTC. It specifies CASSLGAGGEQFF. The chain employs TRBV12-3 or TRBV12-4 and TRBJ2-1; D may be TRBD2 (5 bases). The germline V and J ends were trimmed by 1 base and 9 bases, with 10 bases remaining between them. The CDR3 covers 13 residues.

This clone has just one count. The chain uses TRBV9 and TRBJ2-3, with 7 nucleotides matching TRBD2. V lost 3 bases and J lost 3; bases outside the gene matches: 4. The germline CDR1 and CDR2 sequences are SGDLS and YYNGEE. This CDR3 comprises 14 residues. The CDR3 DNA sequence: TGTGCCAGCAGCGGGGCGGGAGCGACAGATACGCAGTATTTT. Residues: CASSGAGATDTQYF.